The 26 T cell receptor beta chains below were found in one sample sequenced in a study of T-cell reconstitution after alpha-beta-depleted transplantation in children. Preparation of the TCRbeta library was carried out with unique molecular identifiers. TCRdb reprocessed the PCR reads with MiXCR, giving one entry per CDR3 protein. The top ten clones hold just under 5% of a sample with around 800,000 distinct CDR3 sequences, around 17% of them seen once. Sequenced here: PBMCs, mostly from graft donor cells, sampled 360 days after TCRalphabeta/CD19-depleted stem cell transplant. Source of these receptors: a male patient between 5 and 17 years old who had a stem cell transplant for acute lymphoblastic leukemia, so the T cells may come from the graft donor.

This clonotype was picked up one time. The V call is TRBV3-1, the J call TRBJ2-5; 16 bases map to TRBD2. The CDR3 spans 18 residues. J gave up 5 bases and V 4 bases, and 10 bases lay outside the gene matches. CDR1 is LGHDT and CDR2 is YNNKEL in the germline V gene (reference sequence). The CDR3: CASSRTGTSGRAGETQYF. For the CDR3, the DNA is TGTGCCAGCAGCCGGACCGGGACTAGCGGGAGGGCCGGTGAGACCCAGTACTTC.

This chain connects TRBV4-2 to TRBJ2-3; tentative D call: TRBD1 (6 bases). Germline-derived CDR1 and CDR2 are LGHNA and YNFKEQ. Trimming stripped 4 bases from V and 0 bases from J, with 14 bases between. CDR3 length: 16 amino acids. This chain's CDR3 is CASSRQDSLSTDTQYF. Here the CDR3 DNA reads TGTGCCAGCAGCCGACAGGACAGCCTAAGCACAGATACGCAGTATTTT.

This clonotype was counted only a few times. CDR3 nucleotides: TGTGCCAGCAGACTCGGAGGGTCAGGTGCCTACGAGCAGTACTTC. Protein product: CASRLGGSGAYEQYF. The chain is built from TRBV7-9 and TRBJ2-7, with a tentative D call TRBD2 (6 bases). The CDR3 has 15 amino acids. Looked up from germline, CDR1 is SEHNR and CDR2 is FQNEAQ (reference sequence). With 6 bases removed from V and 2 bases from J, the gap between germline ends came to 17 bases.

This clonotype has only a few counts. This chain joins TRBV19 and TRBJ1-6; 7 nucleotides line up with TRBD1. The CDR3 runs 14 residues. Germline V gives CDR1 LNHDA, CDR2 SQIVND (reference sequence). Trimming cost V 5 bases and J 9 bases; bases outside gene matches: 7. CDR3 sequence reads: CASSPQGVGSPLHF. The CDR3 nucleotides are TGTGCCAGTAGTCCCCAGGGGGTTGGTTCACCCCTCCACTTT.

V gene TRBV20-1 combines with J gene TRBJ2-7; D gene uncertain. Germline V CDR1 and CDR2: DFQATT, SNEGSKA (reference sequence). This CDR3 has 12 residues. Trimming took 3 bases from V and 2 from J, leaving 8 bases between them. This chain's CDR3 is CSASPATYEQYF. CDR3 DNA: TGCAGTGCTAGCCCCGCCACCTACGAGCAGTACTTC.

Only a few counts were recorded for this clonotype. The V call is TRBV4-1, the J call TRBJ2-6, with 8 positions matching TRBD2. Trimming took 1 base from V and 1 from J; bases not matched to a gene: 9. Germline assignment: CDR1 MGHRA and CDR2 YSYEKL. The CDR3 spans 19 residues. The CDR3 region is CASSQGVLAVQSGANVLTF. The CDR3 coding sequence is TGCGCCAGCAGCCAAGGTGTACTAGCGGTCCAGTCTGGGGCCAACGTCCTGACTTTC.

V usage is TRBV4-1 and J usage is TRBJ2-2; 11 nucleotides agree with TRBD2. Germline trimming cut 4 bases from V and 3 bases from J; bases unmatched to any gene: 10. Germline lookup yields CDR1 MGHRA and CDR2 YSYEKL. This CDR3 is built from 18 residues. DNA of the CDR3: TGCGCCAGCAGCCCGACCCTCCTAGCGGGAGGAGACACCGGGGAGCTGTTTTTT. Translation gives CASSPTLLAGGDTGELFF.

This clonotype was detected many times. The rearrangement joins TRBV9 to TRBJ2-3, with D uncertain. The CDR3 has 14 residues. V was pared by 2 bases and J by 2 bases, with 9 bases between. CDR1 SGDLS and CDR2 YYNGEE come from the germline V gene. CDR3 region: CASSVSTSTDTQYF. In nucleotides, the CDR3 is TGTGCCAGCAGCGTCTCCACCTCCACAGATACGCAGTATTTT.

This clonotype was found many times. This rearrangement joins TRBV5-1 to TRBJ2-7; TRBD2 agrees at 12 bases. CDR3 length: 17 residues. Germline values: CDR1 SGHRS, CDR2 YFSETQ. V trimming: 1 base; J trimming: 0 bases; junction bases outside the gene matches: 5. For the CDR3, the DNA is TGCGCCAGCAGCTTGCCTAGCGGGAGGGAGTTCTCCTACGAGCAGTACTTC. Residues: CASSLPSGREFSYEQYF.

This clonotype was observed at least ten times. The gene calls are TRBV5-1 and TRBJ1-1, with 8 bases aligning to TRBD1. Germline loops: CDR1 SGHRS, CDR2 YFSETQ. V dropped 5 bases and J dropped 4; count of bases not matched to a gene: 7. CDR3 length equals 14 residues. CDR3 nucleotides: TGCGCCAGCAGGGGACAGGCCCGGGGCACTGAAGCTTTCTTT. Its protein is CASRGQARGTEAFF.

This clonotype was recorded at least ten times. This chain joins TRBV20-1 and TRBJ2-7; D uncertain. This CDR3 has 15 residues. Between the trimmed V and J ends, which lost 0 bases and 4 bases, there was a span of 16 bases. CDR1 and CDR2 from the germline V gene are DFQATT and SNEGSKA (reference sequence). CDR3 coding DNA: TGCAGTGCTAGAGATCCGGAAACGGGTTGGTACGAGCAGTACTTC. It codes for CSARDPETGWYEQYF.

The V and J genes are TRBV27 and TRBJ2-5; no reliable D call. The V gene's germline CDR1 is MNHEY and CDR2 SMNVEV (reference sequence). With 0 bases removed from V and 4 bases from J, the gap between germline ends came to 18 bases. The CDR3 sequence is 17 residues long. The CDR3 loop reads CASSLSLFPLTPETQYF. The DNA for the CDR3 is TGTGCCAGCAGTTTATCCCTTTTCCCCCTGACCCCAGAGACCCAGTACTTC.

The V gene is TRBV4-1, the J gene TRBJ2-2; TRBD1 might be the D (6 bases). Trimming removed 3 bases from V and 2 bases from J, with 19 bases in between. Germline values: CDR1 MGHRA, CDR2 YSYEKL. The CDR3 runs 18 residues. In nucleotides, the CDR3 is TGCGCCAGCAGCCACCCCCGAAGACAGGCCCTAAACACCGGGGAGCTGTTTTTT. This encodes CASSHPRRQALNTGELFF.

This clonotype has at least ten counts. V is TRBV18 and J is TRBJ2-7; weak D call: TRBD1 (6 bases). Germline assignment: CDR1 KGHSH and CDR2 LQKENI. V was clipped by 5 bases and J by 1 base, with 24 bases between them. The CDR3 has 18 amino acids. The DNA of the CDR3 is TGTGCCAGCTCAACAACCCCTATAGGCAGGGGTGGGTCCTACGAGCAGTACTTC. Amino acids: CASSTTPIGRGGSYEQYF.

The chain links TRBV29-1 to TRBJ2-7; D possibly corresponds to TRBD2 (5 bases). CDR1 is SQVTM, CDR2 ANQGSEA, per germline. This CDR3 spans 12 amino acids. Between the trimmed V and J ends, which lost 4 bases and 2 bases, there was a span of 9 bases. The CDR3 here is CSVVSEAYEQYF. The CDR3, as DNA: TGCAGCGTTGTTAGCGAAGCCTACGAGCAGTACTTC.

The chain recombines TRBV2 with TRBJ2-1, with TRBD1 matching 8 bases. Unmatched junction bases numbered 9, after V lost 5 bases and J lost 6 bases. This CDR3 contains 15 residues. CDR1 and CDR2 from the germline V gene are SNHLY and FYNNEI. CDR3 loop: CASSFLGTGGNEQFF. DNA for the CDR3: TGTGCCAGCAGTTTCCTCGGGACAGGAGGCAATGAGCAGTTCTTC.

The chain uses TRBV12-3 or TRBV12-4 and TRBJ2-4, with D perhaps given as TRBD1 or TRBD2 (5 bases each). This CDR3 region has 14 residues. V lost 2 bases and J 8 bases, leaving 13 bases between the germline ends. This CDR3 is CASSLILQGDIQYF. In nucleotides, the CDR3 is TGTGCCAGCAGTTTAATTCTCCAGGGAGACATTCAGTACTTC.

The chain recombines TRBV4-1 with TRBJ2-7, with D perhaps being TRBD1 or TRBD2 (6 bases each). Germline V gene lookup returns CDR1 MGHRA and CDR2 YSYEKL. The V and J ends lost 2 bases and 7 bases respectively, with 18 bases between them. This CDR3 contains 15 residues. Here the CDR3 reads CASSQIGGRLLEQYF. As DNA, the CDR3 is TGCGCCAGCAGCCAAATCGGGGGCAGGCTTCTGGAGCAGTACTTC.

This chain connects TRBV5-6 to TRBJ2-3, with D maybe TRBD1 (5 bases). The germline V gene has CDR1 SGHDT and CDR2 YYEEEE. This CDR3 has 17 residues. The germline V and J ends were trimmed by 4 bases and 7 bases, with 25 bases remaining between them. The CDR3 DNA is TGTGCCAGCAGCCTGATTCGGCTTATTACAGGCCCGAATACGCAGTATTTT. Translated, it gives CASSLIRLITGPNTQYF.

This clonotype showed up just a few times. The CDR3 nucleotides read TGCGCCAGCAGCCAAGATCCGGCTAGCGCAAGGGTCGGGGAGCTGTTTTTT. The encoded protein is CASSQDPASARVGELFF. The chain carries TRBV4-1 and TRBJ2-2, with a possible D match to TRBD2 (6 bases). V was cut by 0 bases and J by 7 bases, with 18 bases left in between. Germline CDR1 is MGHRA and CDR2 is YSYEKL. The CDR3 extends over 17 amino acids.

This clonotype showed up just a few times. The final CDR3 position lacks the conserved phenylalanine or tryptophan, pointing to a likely read error. It is unclear where the CDR3 begins or ends on the DNA, so no DNA is shown, and the CDR3 is as TCRdb lists it. The J gene is TRBJ1-1, the V gene TRBV28; whether TRBD1, the table's D call, matches the DNA was not checked. In germline, CDR1 is MDHEN, CDR2 SYDVKM. Inclusive of both ends, the CDR3 amounts to 13 amino acids. CDR3 residues: CASSRSPGPRLSV.

This clonotype appeared many times. The chain carries TRBV11-2 and TRBJ2-5; 8 bases line up with TRBD2. The CDR3 has 15 residues. Germline CDR1 is SGHAT and CDR2 is FQNNGV. Trimming took 0 bases from V and 6 from J; bases not matched to a gene: 6. CDR3 nucleotide sequence: TGTGCCAGCAGCTTAGATCCCGGCGGGAGGAAGACCCAGTACTTC. Its translation is CASSLDPGGRKTQYF.

This clonotype has only a few counts. The J gene is TRBJ2-7, the V gene TRBV9; D is unresolved. The CDR3 length is 14 residues. V was clipped by 1 base and J by 5 bases, with 13 bases between them. Per germline, CDR1 SGDLS and CDR2 YYNGEE. The DNA for the CDR3 is TGTGCCAGCAGCGTAAGCCCGTCGTCGGACGAGCAGTACTTC. This gives the protein CASSVSPSSDEQYF.

In its sample, this clonotype was seen a few times. The chain is built from TRBV2 and TRBJ2-7; possibly TRBD2 for D (5 bases). The CDR3 spans 14 residues. V was cut by 3 bases and J by 9 bases, with 18 bases left in between. The germline V gene encodes CDR1 SNHLY and CDR2 FYNNEI. The CDR3 protein is CASSEEAVRHGQYF. The CDR3 nucleotides are TGTGCCAGCAGTGAGGAAGCGGTCCGACATGGGCAGTACTTC. Full variable domain (remainder filled in from reference TRBV2 and TRBJ2-7): EPEVTQTPSHQVTQMGQEVILRCVPISNHLYFYWYRQILGQKVEFLVSFYNNEISEKSEIFDDQFSVERPDGSNFTLKIRSTKLEDSAMYFCASSEEAVRHGQYFGPGTRLTVT.

The CDR3 is CASSSKGANTGELFF. CDR3 DNA: TGTGCCAGCAGTTCAAAGGGGGCGAACACCGGGGAGCTGTTTTTT. V usage is TRBV12-3 or TRBV12-4 and J usage is TRBJ2-2, with D perhaps TRBD1 (6 bases). V was pared by 4 bases and J by 0 bases, with 9 bases between. The CDR3 has 15 residues.

This chain uses TRBV14 with TRBJ2-7; perhaps TRBD1 as D (5 bases). This CDR3 comprises 13 residues. V lost 4 bases, J lost 2 bases, and 9 bases lay in between. The germline V gene has CDR1 SGHDN and CDR2 FVKESK. DNA of the CDR3: TGTGCCAGCAGCCGGGGCATAGCCTACGAGCAGTACTTC. Amino acids: CASSRGIAYEQYF.